This T cell receptor beta chain was sequenced in a study of blood T cells in healthy people across ages (dated by TCRdb to 2015 to 2017). About the study as a whole: In model experiments, roughly one uniquely barcoded TCR beta cDNA molecule per two T cells was captured by template switching. To track age-related changes in TCR beta repertoire diversity, the study relied on deep sequencing normalized with unique cDNA molecular identifiers. Donors were grouped into four age groups: young (average roughly 15 years), middle-aged (around 39), aged (around 60) and long-lived (approximately 78). Donors of different ages were randomly distributed across sequencing lanes to avoid experimental bias. The study analyzed two additional independent replicas of 1 million unique cDNA reads from the same blood draw for two donors, one aged 18 to 30 and one aged 80 or older.

The donors were 40 or so Caucasian individuals from Russia, aged roughly 6 to 100 years, who were systemically healthy. Approximately 9.3 milliliters of peripheral blood were collected from each donor into EDTA-treated Vacutainer tubes. Ficoll-Paque density-gradient centrifugation was used to isolate PBMCs, with at least 6.5 million obtained per sample. Trizol reagent was used to extract total RNA from the PBMCs, yielding at least 5.5 micrograms per sample. Naive CD45RAhigh/CD27high T cell percentages were measured by flow cytometry on a PBMC aliquot from every donor. The full study reports these points: Conclusive comparison of naive and antigen-experienced compartments was prevented by the profiling of bulk unsorted PBMCs. Because donor CMV infection status was unknown, age-related changes in expanded clonotypes were potentially confounded. Compared with the aged group, the long-lived group had more naive CD4+ T cells, fewer expanded clones and increased TCR diversity, suggesting age selection. A strong correlation was found between observed TCR beta diversity and the percentage of naive T cells measured by flow cytometry. As age increased, observed TCR beta diversity per million T cells dropped in a roughly linear way, and a significant reduction was already evident by age about 40. Total diversity estimates from one million sequenced T cells were considered lower bounds and underestimates.

Its CDR3 holds 16 amino acids, cysteine through phenylalanine. CDR3 DNA is the only sequence kept; it has 48 bases, read in frame from the first base. CDR1 MDHEN and CDR2 SYDVKM were looked up in the germline V gene. Trimmed from V: 5 bases; trimmed from J: 4 bases; junction bases lacking a gene match: 12. Libraries came from 5' RACE. Sequencing instrument: Illumina HiSeq 2500. A second PCR of roughly 7 to 11 cycles was performed with a sample-barcoded 5' primer and a J-beta primer mix. A unique molecular identifier was introduced onto each TCR beta cDNA molecule by a template-switch 5' adaptor carrying 12 random nucleotides. At least 2.5 million CDR3-containing paired-end reads were obtained from each sample. First-strand cDNA synthesis was performed from all RNA using the Mint cDNA synthesis kit, with priming by a TRBC-specific oligonucleotide. Following uracil-DNA glycosylase treatment, all cDNA underwent a first 18-cycle PCR with the universal primers M1SS and BC2_uni_R. Concerning the study's data processing: Normalization of each sample was performed by random selection of 1 million high-quality reads, each carrying a distinct molecular identifier. Reads sharing molecular identifiers were discarded rather than binned into consensus sequences. CDR3 identification, clonotype clustering and error correction used MiTCR with a Q25 quality threshold and the strictest error-elimination algorithm. A nonparametric unseen species model with Euler transformation was used to estimate lower-bound total TCR beta diversity. The public sequencing data were trimmed at Q25 with fastp and processed into clonotypes with MiXCR by TCRdb, which kept only in-frame beta chains. Every entry covers one CDR3 protein and lists the most common genes and DNA from its rows. The V and J calls reflect TCRdb's pipeline rather than the authors' work. Counted in this sample were over 1,500,000 distinct CDR3 sequences; about 50% of them appeared once. The biggest ten clones account for 2% to 2.5% of the sample.

On this clonotype: The target of this receptor is not known. The input lacks base qualities; no much larger clone sits a single base away.

The sequence derives from a woman in her thirties or forties in good health. The material sequenced was blood. The V and J segments used are TRBV28 and TRBJ2-3; TRBD1 fits 7 bases in the junction. In nucleotides, the sequence is TGTGCCAGCAGTCCCCGGACAGGCCCGGCGGCAGATACGCAGTATTTT. Its translation is CASSPRTGPAADTQYF.